This entry lists 32 T cell receptor beta chains sequenced from one sample in a study of early stage breast cancer tumors (dated by TCRdb to about 2017). The receptor library was made with the immunoSEQ multiplex PCR assay. The source is immuneACCESS, and TCRdb retained only in-frame sequences with V and J called. Part of the clones is not carried over; for the studies checked, unresolved V genes explain less than half of this, and the remainder is unexplained. In this sample the table shows some 35,000 clones, 74% of which occur a single time. The ten largest account for about 7% of the sample. Sequenced sample: blood. The receptors derive from a person in their sixties or seventies with breast cancer.

V and J are TRBV4-1 and TRBJ2-7; no clear D. CDR3 length: 13 amino acids. Trimming stripped 1 base from V and 7 bases from J, with 11 bases between. In germline, CDR1 is MGHRA, CDR2 YSYEKL. The CDR3 region has the DNA TGCGCCAGCAGCCAAGGTCCAGCTGGGGAGCAGTACTTC. It is translated as CASSQGPAGEQYF.

The chain uses TRBV2 and TRBJ1-2; unclear D gene. The CDR3 has 14 residues. Between the trimmed V and J ends, which lost 1 base and 5 bases, there was a span of 11 bases. Germline-derived CDR1 and CDR2 are SNHLY and FYNNEI. The CDR3 spells CASSEVSSAYGYTF. CDR3 in DNA: TGTGCCAGCAGTGAAGTGTCATCAGCTTATGGCTACACCTTC.

The V gene is TRBV19, the J gene TRBJ2-1; 11 nucleotides align to TRBD2. With V trimmed by 6 bases and J by 4 bases, 5 bases remained unmatched. CDR3 size: 15 residues. Per germline, CDR1 LNHDA and CDR2 SQIVND (reference sequence). The DNA for the CDR3 is TGTGCCAGTAGCAGTCTAGCGGGAGGATACAATGAGCAGTTCTTC. Translation gives CASSSLAGGYNEQFF.

This clone was picked up a small number of times. The rearrangement links TRBV9 to TRBJ2-7; a possible D gene is TRBD2 (5 bases). This CDR3 contains 13 residues. V shed 0 bases and J shed 4 bases, with 8 bases lying between them. CDR1 and CDR2 from the germline V gene are SGDLS and YYNGEE. CDR3 residues: CASSVDPGYEQYF. In DNA form, the CDR3 reads TGTGCCAGCAGCGTAGACCCGGGATACGAGCAGTACTTC. Looking up the rest from reference TRBV9 and TRBJ2-7 gives the full variable domain: DSGVTQTPKHLITATGQRVTLRCSPRSGDLSVYWYQQSLDQGLQFLIQYYNGEERAKGNILERFSAQQFPDLHSELNLSSLELGDSALYFCASSVDPGYEQYFGPGTRLTVT.

The gene calls are TRBV15 and TRBJ2-1, with D possibly being TRBD1 or TRBD2 (7 bases each). The germline gives CDR1 LNHNV, CDR2 YYDKDF (reference sequence). The CDR3 consists of 14 residues. Trimming cost V 6 bases and J 7 bases, with 16 bases left between them. This CDR3 is CATRGGTAANEQFF. The CDR3 DNA follows: TGTGCCACCAGGGGGGGGACAGCGGCTAATGAGCAGTTCTTC.

The chain combines TRBV5-5 with TRBJ2-1, with 7 bases aligning to TRBD1. Germline CDR1 reads SGHKS; CDR2 reads YYEKEE (reference sequence). J was trimmed by 2 bases and V by 1 base; bases with no gene match: 3. This CDR3 comprises 15 residues. The CDR3 nucleotides read TGTGCCAGCAGCTTGAGGACAGGTCCCTACAATGAGCAGTTCTTC. It specifies CASSLRTGPYNEQFF.

The V and J genes are TRBV6-6 and TRBJ2-5; 7 nucleotides agree with TRBD1. V trimming: 7 bases; J trimming: 3 bases; junction bases outside the gene matches: 11. The CDR3 extends over 15 amino acids. Germline V gene lookup returns CDR1 MNHNY and CDR2 SVGAGI (reference sequence). The CDR3 coding sequence is TGTGCCAGCATCGGACAGGTCTGGCGGAAAGAGACCCAGTACTTC. Translation: CASIGQVWRKETQYF.

The J gene is TRBJ2-5, the V gene TRBV28; 10 bases line up with TRBD2. With 4 bases clipped from V and 2 bases from J, the junction kept 10 bases outside the gene matches. Looked up from germline, CDR1 is MDHEN and CDR2 is SYDVKM. The CDR3 consists of 17 residues. The CDR3 protein is CASSSGRLAGTQETQYF. The CDR3, as DNA: TGTGCCAGCAGTTCCGGCCGACTAGCGGGTACGCAAGAGACCCAGTACTTC. Together with reference TRBV28 and TRBJ2-5, the CDR3 gives the full variable domain: DVKVTQSSRYLVKRTGEKVFLECVQDMDHENMFWYRQDPGLGLRLIYFSYDVKMKEKGDIPEGYSVSREKKERFSLILESASTNQTSMYLCASSSGRLAGTQETQYFGPGTRLLVL.

The chain employs TRBV7-6 and TRBJ2-5; no clear D. The CDR3 is made up of 11 amino acids. V gave up 2 bases and J gave up 5 bases, with 3 bases separating them. Germline CDR1 and CDR2: SGHVS and FNYEAQ. The CDR3 DNA sequence: TGTGCCAGCAGCTTATACGAGACCCAGTACTTC. The encoded protein is CASSLYETQYF.

The chain links TRBV7-2 to TRBJ2-7, with no clear D. This CDR3 has 17 amino acids. Germline assignment: CDR1 SGHTA and CDR2 FQGNSA. V was clipped by 2 bases and J by 3 bases, with 20 bases between them. Here the CDR3 reads CASSLRAGYSDFYEQYF. The CDR3 coding sequence is TGTGCCAGCAGCTTAAGAGCAGGATACTCAGATTTCTACGAGCAGTACTTC. The whole variable domain, filled in from reference TRBV7-2 and TRBJ2-7, reads GAGVSQSPSNKVTEKGKDVELRCDPISGHTALYWYRQSLGQGLEFLIYFQGNSAPDKSGLPSDRFSAERTGGSVSTLTIQRTQQEDSAVYLCASSLRAGYSDFYEQYFGPGTRLTVT.

The CDR3 loop reads CAISDRDTTYEQYF. CDR3 DNA sequence: TGTGCCATCAGTGATCGGGATACAACCTACGAGCAGTACTTC. The chain joins TRBV10-3 to TRBJ2-7; possible D gene TRBD2, 5 bases. Germline values: CDR1 ENHRY, CDR2 SYGVKD. This CDR3 is 14 amino acids long. The V end was cut by 3 bases, the J end by 2 bases, with 11 bases between.

J is TRBJ2-3 and V is TRBV7-9; the match to TRBD2 covers 10 bases. V lost 5 bases to trimming and J lost 2 bases; unmatched junction nucleotides: 4. CDR1 SEHNR and CDR2 FQNEAQ come from the germline V gene (reference sequence). The CDR3 runs 15 residues. The CDR3: CASSRTSGTTDTQYF. CDR3 DNA sequence: TGTGCCAGCAGCCGGACTAGCGGTACCACAGATACGCAGTATTTT.

The J gene is TRBJ2-5, the V gene TRBV5-1, with TRBD2 matching over 15 bases. J gave up 4 bases and V 0 bases, and 7 bases lay outside the gene matches. Germline CDR1 reads SGHRS; CDR2 reads YFSETQ. The CDR3 has 18 residues. The CDR3 region is CASSLARTSGRAGETQYF. The CDR3 DNA sequence: TGCGCCAGCAGCTTGGCAAGGACTAGCGGGAGGGCTGGAGAGACCCAGTACTTC.

V is TRBV5-8 and J is TRBJ2-5; D is perhaps TRBD2 (5 bases). Looked up from germline, CDR1 is SGHTS and CDR2 is YDEGEE. V lost 1 base and J lost 5, with 15 bases in between. The CDR3 runs to 15 residues. The chain's CDR3 is CASSLPGRSMETQYF. DNA for the CDR3: TGTGCCAGCAGCTTGCCGGGGAGAAGTATGGAGACCCAGTACTTC.

The chain combines TRBV19 with TRBJ1-1, with D uncertain. Per the germline V gene, CDR1 is LNHDA and CDR2 is SQIVND (reference sequence). The V gene lost 7 bases and the J gene lost 5 bases, with 11 bases spanning the gap. This CDR3 has 12 amino acids. CDR3 sequence reads: CASTWGGTEAFF. CDR3 coding DNA: TGTGCCAGTACATGGGGAGGTACTGAAGCTTTCTTT.

In DNA, the CDR3 is TGTGCCAGCAGAGACACGAGCTCTGGAAACACCATATATTTT. Its protein product is CASRDTSSGNTIYF. The chain combines TRBV27 with TRBJ1-3; D gene unclear. The CDR3 runs 14 residues. Germline-derived CDR1 and CDR2 are MNHEY and SMNVEV (reference sequence). V lost 6 bases, J lost 0 bases, and 9 bases lay in between.

This clone was seen a handful of times. This sequence joins TRBV28 and TRBJ1-2; tentative D call: TRBD1 (5 bases). The CDR3 totals 13 residues. Germline CDR1 reads MDHEN; CDR2 reads SYDVKM. V lost 4 bases to trimming and J lost 8 bases, with 14 bases between them. The CDR3, as DNA: TGTGCCAGCAGTTCAGTAGGGGCTCTCGGCTACACCTTC. It translates to CASSSVGALGYTF.

This sequence joins TRBV15 and TRBJ1-2, with a tentative D call TRBD1 (5 bases). The CDR3 sequence is 17 residues long. Trimming pared 0 bases from V and 8 bases from J, leaving 22 bases between. Germline loops: CDR1 LNHNV, CDR2 YYDKDF (reference sequence). CDR3 in amino acids: CATSRDSTGSRSGGYTF. DNA for the CDR3: TGTGCCACCAGCAGAGATTCAACAGGTTCGAGATCGGGAGGCTACACCTTC.

V usage is TRBV14 and J usage is TRBJ1-2, with D unclear. The germline CDR1 and CDR2 sequences are SGHDN and FVKESK. The CDR3 has 14 residues. The germline V and J ends were trimmed by 4 bases and 4 bases, with 13 bases remaining between them. The CDR3 spells CASSPGPGTYGYTF. Written as DNA, the CDR3 is TGTGCCAGCAGCCCCGGGCCAGGTACCTATGGCTACACCTTC.

V and J are TRBV7-9 and TRBJ1-2, with no clear D. With 0 bases removed from V and 7 bases from J, the gap between germline ends came to 6 bases. The CDR3 runs to 12 residues. The germline CDR1 and CDR2 sequences are SEHNR and FQNEAQ (reference sequence). CDR3 loop: CASSLAGFGYTF. CDR3 nucleotide sequence: TGTGCCAGCAGCTTAGCTGGGTTTGGCTACACCTTC.

V and J are TRBV6-6 and TRBJ2-2, with a possible D match to TRBD2 (6 bases). The V gene lost 7 bases and the J gene lost 4 bases, with 10 bases spanning the gap. This CDR3 is built from 13 residues. Germline V gene data show CDR1 as MNHNY and CDR2 as SVGAGI (reference sequence). The CDR3 coding sequence is TGTGCCAGCACCCCGGGGGTCACCGGGGAGCTGTTTTTT. The encoded protein is CASTPGVTGELFF.

V gene TRBV4-1 combines with J gene TRBJ1-1; 10 bases are shared with TRBD1. With 4 bases clipped from V and 5 bases from J, the junction kept 10 bases outside the gene matches. Germline V gene data show CDR1 as MGHRA and CDR2 as YSYEKL. The CDR3 spans 16 residues. This chain's CDR3 is CASSPKLGQGRTEAFF. For the CDR3, the DNA is TGCGCCAGCAGCCCGAAACTGGGACAGGGGAGGACTGAAGCTTTCTTT.

The chain has TRBV18 and TRBJ1-4, with D perhaps TRBD1 (5 bases). The CDR3 is made up of 13 amino acids. Germline CDR1 and CDR2: KGHSH and LQKENI. Between the trimmed V and J ends, which lost 2 bases and 7 bases, there was a span of 8 bases. The CDR3 bases are TGTGCCAGCTCACCAGGGACGCCTGAAAAACTGTTTTTT. It yields the protein CASSPGTPEKLFF. Supplemented by reference TRBV18 and TRBJ1-4, the full variable domain reads NAGVMQNPRHLVRRRGQEARLRCSPMKGHSHVYWYRQLPEEGLKFMVYLQKENIIDESGMPKERFSAEFPKEGPSILRIQQVVRGDSAAYFCASSPGTPEKLFFGSGTQLSVL.

This clone came up once. V gene TRBV7-9 combines with J gene TRBJ2-7; D gene uncertain. Deletions cut 4 bases from V and 1 base from J, with 17 bases between. The CDR3 runs 16 residues. Germline-derived CDR1 and CDR2 are SEHNR and FQNEAQ (reference sequence). CDR3: CASSSRGILRSYEQYF. The CDR3 DNA sequence: TGTGCCAGCAGCTCTCGAGGAATCCTCCGGTCCTACGAGCAGTACTTC.

This chain links TRBV28 with TRBJ2-7; D is perhaps TRBD2 (5 bases). Germline CDR1 is MDHEN and CDR2 is SYDVKM. Trimming left V 6 bases short and J 2 bases short, with 14 bases between. This CDR3 has 14 amino acids. CDR3 sequence reads: CASRPLAATYEQYF. Here the CDR3 DNA reads TGTGCCAGCAGGCCTCTAGCAGCAACCTACGAGCAGTACTTC.

This chain joins TRBV4-1 and TRBJ1-5; possible D gene TRBD1, 6 bases. Trimming took 4 bases from V and 7 from J, leaving 14 bases between them. This CDR3 is 14 amino acids long. The germline gives CDR1 MGHRA, CDR2 YSYEKL. The CDR3 nucleotides are TGCGCCAGCAGCCCAGGGAACAGGGAGCAGCCCCAGCATTTT. Protein: CASSPGNREQPQHF.

This clone was seen only a few times. The chain uses TRBV5-4 and TRBJ1-3, with D hard to call. The CDR3 has 11 amino acids. CDR1 and CDR2 (germline): SGHNT, YYREEE (reference sequence). V was pared by 6 bases and J by 6 bases, with 7 bases between. CDR3 loop: CASTHLNTIYF. CDR3 DNA: TGTGCCAGCACCCACCTAAACACCATATATTTT.

The chain combines TRBV7-8 with TRBJ1-2, with 10 bases matching TRBD1. The CDR3 extends over 15 amino acids. V lost 4 bases and J lost 5; bases outside the gene matches: 7. CDR1 is SGHVS and CDR2 is FQNEAQ in the germline V gene. The CDR3 is CASSSGDRGRYGYTF. CDR3 sequence (DNA): TGTGCCAGCAGCTCCGGGGACAGGGGCCGGTATGGCTACACCTTC.

The chain has TRBV5-1 and TRBJ2-3; D may be TRBD1 (6 bases). With 4 bases removed from V and 0 bases from J, the gap between germline ends came to 15 bases. The CDR3 covers 16 residues. Per germline, CDR1 SGHRS and CDR2 YFSETQ. CDR3 in amino acids: CASSQPTGLSTDTQYF. CDR3 nucleotides: TGCGCCAGCAGCCAACCGACAGGTCTGAGCACAGATACGCAGTATTTT.

The chain carries TRBV7-2 and TRBJ2-1; weak D call: TRBD2 (7 bases). The length of the CDR3 is 15 residues. Germline assignment: CDR1 SGHTA and CDR2 FQGNSA. Trimming took off 5 bases at V and 3 bases at J, with 14 bases between the two ends. The CDR3 protein is CASSQGGGYYNEQFF. The CDR3 bases are TGTGCCAGCAGCCAAGGGGGGGGCTACTACAATGAGCAGTTCTTC.

The chain is built from TRBV6-1 and TRBJ2-7; perhaps TRBD1 as D (5 bases). V was pared by 9 bases and J by 1 base, with 10 bases between. This CDR3 region has 12 residues. Looked up from germline, CDR1 is MNHNS and CDR2 is SASEGT. The DNA for the CDR3 is TGTGCCAGTCACCAGGGATCCTACGAGCAGTACTTC. It codes for CASHQGSYEQYF.

In this sample, this clone turned up once. The chain is built from TRBV7-9 and TRBJ2-1; TRBD1 matches at 9 bases. Trimming at V came to 5 bases and at J to 5 bases, leaving 7 bases not matched to a gene. This CDR3 spans 15 amino acids. Per germline, CDR1 SEHNR and CDR2 FQNEAQ (reference sequence). For the CDR3, the DNA is TGTGCCAGCAGCCCCACAGGGGGCAGGGACAATGAGCAGTTCTTC. Protein sequence: CASSPTGGRDNEQFF.